This entry describes one T cell receptor beta chain. This clone was seen once. Its cognate antigen has yet to be identified. No quality values exist for individual bases; no much larger clone is one base distant. After removal of 5 bases from V and 8 bases from J, the junction retains 7 bases not matched to a gene. The germline V gene (reference sequence) gives CDR1 as LNHDA and CDR2 as SQIVND. The CDR3 runs 15 amino acids, cysteine and phenylalanine included. The CDR3 DNA has 45 bases and is translated from base 1. The sample comes from a study of blood T cell repertoires in COVID-19 (dated by TCRdb to 2020 to 2022). With regard to the full study: Samples from collaborators originated in the United States, Italy and Spain and spanned both the acute and convalescent phases of COVID-19. The sample metadata nearly always contained a de-identified subject ID, COVID-19 status, age in years and sex. The samples were drawn from the first 160 participants of the ongoing ImmuneRACE study and from 1,254 subjects provided by 6 global collaborators. The repertoires were made available in a free public database intended to serve as a resource for research on the immune response to SARS-CoV-2. The prospective study material was composed of cDNA or gDNA derived from T cells, B-cell-depleted T cells, or PBMCs. Deeply sampled blood TCRbeta repertoires from subjects exposed to, actively infected with, or recovered from COVID-19 were included in the dataset. Where available, HLA class I and class II types were taken from metadata supplied by the sample provider and were not determined by assay-based typing. What the work shows at the level of the full study, not this receptor alone: Clinical and demographic metadata were provided uncurated, with the amount varying by source and participant.

TCRbeta CDR3 regions were amplified from genomic DNA by means of the immunoSEQ Assay, a bias-controlled multiplex PCR. From the authors' description of their analysis: The number of nucleated cells in each sample was estimated by amplification of reference gene primers within the assay. To quantify the absolute abundance of each unique TCRbeta CDR3 rearrangement, sequence reads were collapsed and filtered. For each sample, productive Simpson clonality was calculated as the square root of Simpson's diversity index across productive rearrangements. What TCRdb holds here is the immuneACCESS table cut down to in-frame rearrangements. Part of the clones is not present; checked against another copy, under half of the missing clones reflect an unresolved V gene, and the others are unexplained. V, J and clone size reflect that table, while D and trimming were determined from the DNA. This sample gives roughly 180,000 clones in total; about four fifths of them show up just once. The ten largest make up 9.5% to 12% of the sample.

At one collaborating source in Seattle, patients were enrolled during active infection and were followed longitudinally through the course of disease. Collaborating institutions collected whole blood in K2EDTA tubes following their own protocols. For TCRbeta analysis, collaborators shipped samples as frozen whole blood, isolated PBMCs, or DNA extracted from either of those sample types. The sequence links TRBV19 to TRBJ2-1; 12 central nucleotides agree with TRBD2. Sequencing was done on a sample of peripheral blood. The receptor was isolated from a woman aged 35 to 49 with COVID-19, enrolled during active disease. The CDR3 protein: CASSRLAGVGYEQFF. The DNA reads as follows: TGTGCCAGTAGTCGACTAGCGGGGGTCGGCTATGAGCAGTTCTTC.